This TCR beta chain was captured by sequencing in a study of cytomegalovirus exposure and HLA in healthy donors. For the study at large: Early released data had about 85 million unique TCRs, all coming from HLA-typed donors. Whole-study results and caveats: It was shown in a later analysis that HLA-associated TCR beta chains were more clonally expanded than other, equally common chains. Information on immune exposure was restricted to one variable (CMV serostatus). From TCR beta sequences, most subjects' HLA-A and HLA-B alleles were reportedly predicted accurately.

CDR1 SGHTA and CDR2 FQGNSA come from the germline V gene. V was cut by 0 bases and J by 13 bases, with 22 bases left in between. The CDR3 is 17 amino acids. 60 Vbeta and 13 Jbeta primers were used in PCR. Data came from immunoSEQ multiplex PCR; TCRdb stores just in-frame clones and leaves some out. The table records about 100,000 clones, 65% to 90% of them present only once. In its sample, this clone was seen once. Its antigen is as yet unknown. Sample: PBMCs. The chain is built from TRBV7-2 and TRBJ1-6; possibly TRBD1 for D (5 bases). The clonotype comes from a young woman in good health and CMV-seronegative. The CDR3 sequence: CASSLAPPGFQGRPLHF. In DNA form, the CDR3 reads TGTGCCAGCAGCTTAGCCCCCCCAGGGTTTCAGGGCAGGCCCCTCCACTTT.